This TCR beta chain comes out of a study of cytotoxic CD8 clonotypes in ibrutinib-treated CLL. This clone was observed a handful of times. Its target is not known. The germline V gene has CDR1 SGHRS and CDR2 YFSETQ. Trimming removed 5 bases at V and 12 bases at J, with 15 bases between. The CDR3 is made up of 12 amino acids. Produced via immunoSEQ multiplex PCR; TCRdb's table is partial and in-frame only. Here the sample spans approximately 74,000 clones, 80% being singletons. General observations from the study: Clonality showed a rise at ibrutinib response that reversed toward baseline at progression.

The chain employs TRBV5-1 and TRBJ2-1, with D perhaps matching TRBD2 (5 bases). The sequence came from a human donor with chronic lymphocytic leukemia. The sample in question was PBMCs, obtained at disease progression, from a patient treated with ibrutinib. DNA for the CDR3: TGCGCCAGCAGAGGGTTTGATGGGAGGCAGTTCTTC. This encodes CASRGFDGRQFF.